This entry is about one T cell receptor (beta chain). The data belong to a study of T cell changes during pregnancy in multiple sclerosis. Clones were sequenced by immunoSEQ multiplex PCR, and TCRdb holds only the in-frame ones, with some missing. The table shows tens of thousands of clones, with roughly 94% occurring only once. CDR1 is SGHAT, CDR2 FQDESV, per germline (reference sequence). The CDR3 contains 19 residues. Trimming cost V 5 bases and J 11 bases; bases outside gene matches: 20. The chain couples TRBV11-1 to TRBJ2-4; 14 bases map to TRBD2. The origin of this receptor is a female donor with multiple sclerosis, enrolled in a pregnancy study. The sequencing here drew on CD4+ T cells from peripheral blood mononuclear cells, taken in the second trimester of pregnancy. CDR3 amino acids: CASSLGTSGGLSRVGVQYF. The CDR3 coding sequence is TGTGCCAGCAGCCTAGGGACTAGCGGGGGCCTCAGCCGTGTGGGGGTTCAGTACTTC.